The present T cell receptor (beta chain) was sequenced within a study of T-cell reconstitution after alpha-beta-depleted transplantation in children. Library preparation (for TCRbeta) was performed with unique molecular identifiers. TCRdb recomputed calls from the PCR reads with MiXCR, one row per CDR3 protein. This table has 500,000 to 650,000 distinct CDR3 sequences, over 10% appearing once. The CDR3 runs to 13 residues. From germline, CDR1 is ENHRY and CDR2 SYGVKD. V lost 4 bases and J lost 1, with 8 bases in between. This clonotype has a count of ten or more. The V and J genes are TRBV10-3 and TRBJ2-7; possibly TRBD2 for D (5 bases). This specimen was PBMCs, mostly from graft donor cells, taken 360 days after TCRalphabeta/CD19-depleted stem cell transplant. This receptor was taken from a male patient under 18 who had a stem cell transplant for acute myeloid leukemia, so the T cells may come from the graft donor. The CDR3 bases are TGTGCCATCAGTGTCCGAGGGTCCTACGAGCAGTACTTC. This gives the protein CAISVRGSYEQYF.